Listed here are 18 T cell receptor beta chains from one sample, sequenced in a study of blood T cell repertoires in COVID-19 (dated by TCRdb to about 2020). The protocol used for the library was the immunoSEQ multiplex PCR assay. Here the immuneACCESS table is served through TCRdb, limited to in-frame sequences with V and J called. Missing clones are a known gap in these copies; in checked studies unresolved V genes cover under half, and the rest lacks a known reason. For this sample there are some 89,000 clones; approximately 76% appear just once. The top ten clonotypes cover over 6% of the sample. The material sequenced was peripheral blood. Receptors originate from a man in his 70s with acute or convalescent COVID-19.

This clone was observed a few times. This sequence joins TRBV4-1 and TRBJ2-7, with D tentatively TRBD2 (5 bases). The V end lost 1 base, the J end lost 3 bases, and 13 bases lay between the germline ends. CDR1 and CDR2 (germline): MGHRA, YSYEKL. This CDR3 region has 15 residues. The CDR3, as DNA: TGCGCCAGCAGCCAAGGAGGGCTCCCTTTCTACGAGCAGTACTTC. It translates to CASSQGGLPFYEQYF.

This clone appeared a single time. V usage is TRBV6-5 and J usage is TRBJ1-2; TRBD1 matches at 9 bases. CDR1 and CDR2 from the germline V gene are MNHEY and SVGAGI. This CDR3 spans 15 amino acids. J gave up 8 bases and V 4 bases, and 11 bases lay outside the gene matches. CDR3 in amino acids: CASSSGTGYPTGYTF. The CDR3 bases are TGTGCCAGCAGTTCCGGGACAGGGTACCCAACGGGCTACACCTTC.

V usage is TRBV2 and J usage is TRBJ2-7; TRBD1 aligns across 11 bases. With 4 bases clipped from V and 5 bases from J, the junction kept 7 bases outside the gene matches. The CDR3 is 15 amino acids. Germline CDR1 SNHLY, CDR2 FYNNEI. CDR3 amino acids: CASSGWTGGANEQYF. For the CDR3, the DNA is TGTGCCAGCAGTGGGTGGACAGGGGGCGCGAACGAGCAGTACTTC.

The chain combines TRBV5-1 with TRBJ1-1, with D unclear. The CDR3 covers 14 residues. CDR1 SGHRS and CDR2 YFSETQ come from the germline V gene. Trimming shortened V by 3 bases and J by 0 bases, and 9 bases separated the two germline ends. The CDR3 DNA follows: TGCGCCAGCAGCTCACTGACACTGAACACTGAAGCTTTCTTT. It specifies CASSSLTLNTEAFF.

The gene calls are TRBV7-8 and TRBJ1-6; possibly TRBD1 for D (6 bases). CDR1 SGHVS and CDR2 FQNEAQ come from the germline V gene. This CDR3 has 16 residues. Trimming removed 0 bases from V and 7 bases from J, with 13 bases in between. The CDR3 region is CASSLAGSGVNSPLHF. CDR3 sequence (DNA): TGTGCCAGCAGCTTAGCCGGGTCAGGGGTCAATTCACCCCTCCACTTT.

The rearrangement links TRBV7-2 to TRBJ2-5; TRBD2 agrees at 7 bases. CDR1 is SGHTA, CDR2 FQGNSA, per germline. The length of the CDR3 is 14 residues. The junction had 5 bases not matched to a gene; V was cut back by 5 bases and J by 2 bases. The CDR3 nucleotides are TGTGCCAGCAGCATTCCTAGCGGTCAAGAGACCCAGTACTTC. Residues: CASSIPSGQETQYF.

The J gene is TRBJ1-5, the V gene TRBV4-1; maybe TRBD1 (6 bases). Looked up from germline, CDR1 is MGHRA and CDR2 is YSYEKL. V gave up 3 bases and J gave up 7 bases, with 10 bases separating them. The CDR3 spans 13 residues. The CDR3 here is CASSQGAWQPQHF. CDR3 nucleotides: TGCGCCAGCAGCCAGGGGGCTTGGCAGCCCCAGCATTTT.

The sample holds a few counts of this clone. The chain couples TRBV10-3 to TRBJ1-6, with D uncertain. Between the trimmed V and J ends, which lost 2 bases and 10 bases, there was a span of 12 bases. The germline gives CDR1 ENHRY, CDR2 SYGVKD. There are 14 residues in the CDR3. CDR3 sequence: CAISEREGGSPLHF. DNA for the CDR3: TGTGCCATCAGTGAGAGAGAGGGAGGGTCACCCCTCCACTTT.

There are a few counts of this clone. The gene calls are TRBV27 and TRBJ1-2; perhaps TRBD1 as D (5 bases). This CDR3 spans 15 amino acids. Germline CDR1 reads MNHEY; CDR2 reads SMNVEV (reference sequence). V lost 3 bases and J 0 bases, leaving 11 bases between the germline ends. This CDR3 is CASSFRAQTNYGYTF. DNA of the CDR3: TGTGCCAGCAGTTTCAGGGCACAAACTAACTATGGCTACACCTTC.

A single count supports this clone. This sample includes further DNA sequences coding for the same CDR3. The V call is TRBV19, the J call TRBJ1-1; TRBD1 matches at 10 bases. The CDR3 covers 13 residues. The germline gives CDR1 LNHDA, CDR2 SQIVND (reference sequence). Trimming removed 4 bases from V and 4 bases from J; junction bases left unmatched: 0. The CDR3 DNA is TGTGCCAGTAGTAGGACAGGGGGCACTGAAGCTTTCTTT. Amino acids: CASSRTGGTEAFF.

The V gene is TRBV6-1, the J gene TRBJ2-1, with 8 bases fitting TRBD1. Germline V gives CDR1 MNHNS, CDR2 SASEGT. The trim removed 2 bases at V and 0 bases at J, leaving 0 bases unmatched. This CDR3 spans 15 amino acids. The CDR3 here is CASSEQGASYNEQFF. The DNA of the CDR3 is TGTGCCAGCAGTGAACAGGGGGCCTCCTACAATGAGCAGTTCTTC.

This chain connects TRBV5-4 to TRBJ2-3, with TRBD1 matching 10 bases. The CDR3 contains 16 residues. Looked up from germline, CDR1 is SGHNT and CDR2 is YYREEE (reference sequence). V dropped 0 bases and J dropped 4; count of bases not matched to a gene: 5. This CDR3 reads CASSLVGQGSADTQYF. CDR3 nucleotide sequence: TGTGCCAGCAGCTTGGTGGGACAGGGGTCGGCAGATACGCAGTATTTT.

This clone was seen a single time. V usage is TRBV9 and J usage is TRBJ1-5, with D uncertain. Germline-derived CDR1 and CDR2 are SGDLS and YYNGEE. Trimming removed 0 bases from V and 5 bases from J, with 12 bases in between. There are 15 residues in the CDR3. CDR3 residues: CASSVGPFGHQPQHF. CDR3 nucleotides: TGTGCCAGCAGCGTAGGACCATTTGGGCATCAGCCCCAGCATTTT.

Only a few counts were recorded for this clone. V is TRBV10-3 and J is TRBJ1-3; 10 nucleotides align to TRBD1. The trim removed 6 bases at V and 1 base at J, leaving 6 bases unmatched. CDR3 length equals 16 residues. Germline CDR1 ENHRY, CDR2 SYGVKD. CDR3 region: CAIRGTGAISGNTIYF. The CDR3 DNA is TGTGCCATCAGGGGGACAGGGGCAATATCTGGAAACACCATATATTTT.

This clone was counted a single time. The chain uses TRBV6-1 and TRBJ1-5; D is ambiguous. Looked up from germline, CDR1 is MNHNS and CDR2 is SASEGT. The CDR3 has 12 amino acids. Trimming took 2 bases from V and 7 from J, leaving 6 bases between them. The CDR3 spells CASSEIYQPQHF. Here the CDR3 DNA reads TGTGCCAGCAGTGAAATCTACCAGCCCCAGCATTTT.

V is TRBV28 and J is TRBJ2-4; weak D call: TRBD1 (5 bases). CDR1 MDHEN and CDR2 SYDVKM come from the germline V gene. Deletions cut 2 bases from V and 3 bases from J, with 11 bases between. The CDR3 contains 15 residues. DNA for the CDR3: TGTGCCAGCAGTTTACAGGGAAAGGTCAAAAACATTCAGTACTTC. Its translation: CASSLQGKVKNIQYF.

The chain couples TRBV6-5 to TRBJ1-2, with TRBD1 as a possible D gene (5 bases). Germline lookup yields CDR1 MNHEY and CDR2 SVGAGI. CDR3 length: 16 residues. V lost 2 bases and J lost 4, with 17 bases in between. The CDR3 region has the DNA TGTGCCAGCAGTTACGGTCAGAACCCCGGGGGCTATGGCTACACCTTC. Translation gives CASSYGQNPGGYGYTF.

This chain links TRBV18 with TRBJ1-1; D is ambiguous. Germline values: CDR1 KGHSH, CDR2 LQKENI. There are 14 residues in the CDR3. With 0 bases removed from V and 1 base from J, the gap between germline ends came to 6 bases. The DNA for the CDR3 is TGTGCCAGCTCACCACCCGGAGGGAACACTGAAGCTTTCTTT. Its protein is CASSPPGGNTEAFF. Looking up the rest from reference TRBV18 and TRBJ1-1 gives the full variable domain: NAGVMQNPRHLVRRRGQEARLRCSPMKGHSHVYWYRQLPEEGLKFMVYLQKENIIDESGMPKERFSAEFPKEGPSILRIQQVVRGDSAAYFCASSPPGGNTEAFFGQGTRLTVV.